Detailed here is one T cell receptor beta chain. CDR3 length: 15 amino acids. The germline V gene has CDR1 SQVTM and CDR2 ANQGSEA. The V end was cut by 8 bases, the J end by 6 bases, with 23 bases between. TCRdb ran MiXCR on the 5' RACE reads and lists one entry per CDR3 protein. The repertoire has hundreds of thousands of distinct CDR3 sequences, around 13% of them found once; the top ten carry 22%. The data derive from a study of T-cell memory formation after mild COVID-19. The chain has TRBV29-1 and TRBJ2-1; the D gene could be TRBD1 or TRBD2 (6 bases each). This clonotype was obtained from a young man who had mild COVID-19 (a few samples of this study predate the infection). Cell type and time point are not known. Material for sequencing was PBMCs or a T cell subset sorted from them (not recorded which). In DNA, the CDR3 is TGCAGCTCTGGCGGAGGGACAAGGGGTTTCAATGAGCAGTTCTTC. Amino acids: CSSGGGTRGFNEQFF.